The 18 T cell receptor beta chains in this list originate from one sample, sequenced in a study of radiation and T cells in renal cell carcinoma. Time point defined: blood 4 weeks post-SBRT, at nephrectomy. The treatment was: 15 Gy SBRT to primary tumor, nephrectomy 4 weeks later. Profiling relied on immunoSEQ multiplex PCR, and the TCRdb table lists in-frame clones only, not all of them. The sample has around 180,000 clones; around 89% are singletons. The sample consisted of blood, taken from a patient whose treatment included radiotherapy and nephrectomy. The receptors derive from a woman aged 50 to 60 with renal cell carcinoma.

This chain joins TRBV9 and TRBJ2-1; D not resolved. The CDR3 spans 12 residues. V lost 1 base and J 7 bases, leaving 6 bases between the germline ends. Germline V gene lookup returns CDR1 SGDLS and CDR2 YYNGEE. For the CDR3, the DNA is TGTGCCAGCAGCGTAATAGGAAATGAGCAGTTCTTC. Translated: CASSVIGNEQFF.

The CDR3 coding sequence is TGTGCCAGCAGAGAACGAGCTAGCGGGGCGGCGGATACGCAGTATTTT. This translates into CASRERASGAADTQYF. The rearrangement joins TRBV5-4 to TRBJ2-3, with TRBD2 matching 9 bases. Trimming at V came to 5 bases and at J to 6 bases, leaving 13 bases not matched to a gene. This CDR3 has 16 residues. Germline V CDR1 and CDR2: SGHNT, YYREEE (reference sequence).

A note on this clone: Other DNA sequences in the sample encode the same CDR3. The rearrangement uses TRBV19 and TRBJ1-5; D gene unclear. This CDR3 has 12 residues. CDR1 and CDR2 from the germline V gene are LNHDA and SQIVND (reference sequence). V lost 3 bases, J lost 0 bases, and 0 bases lay in between. In nucleotides, the CDR3 is TGTGCCAGTAGTATTAGCAATCAGCCCCAGCATTTT. Protein product: CASSISNQPQHF.

The rearrangement links TRBV5-1 to TRBJ2-3; tentatively, D is TRBD2 (6 bases). V was cut by 2 bases and J by 2 bases, with 9 bases left in between. The CDR3 runs to 14 residues. CDR1 and CDR2 (germline): SGHRS, YFSETQ. The CDR3 coding sequence is TGCGCCAGCAGCTTCGGGGGAACCACAGATACGCAGTATTTT. It codes for CASSFGGTTDTQYF.

The chain couples TRBV7-8 to TRBJ1-3; D unresolved. This CDR3 has 13 residues. The germline V gene has CDR1 SGHVS and CDR2 FQNEAQ. V was pared by 5 bases and J by 4 bases, with 9 bases between. Here the CDR3 reads CASSPTIGNTIYF. In DNA form, the CDR3 reads TGTGCCAGCAGCCCAACCATAGGAAACACCATATATTTT. The variable domain in full, with the rest retrieved from reference TRBV7-8 and TRBJ1-3, is GAGVSQSPRYKVAKRGQDVALRCDPISGHVSLFWYQQALGQGPEFLTYFQNEAQLDKSGLPSDRFFAERPEGSVSTLKIQRTQQEDSAVYLCASSPTIGNTIYFGEGSWLTVV.

The genes are TRBV6-1 and TRBJ1-1; 7 bases fit TRBD1. The CDR3 extends over 15 amino acids. Germline V gene sequence: CDR1 MNHNS, CDR2 SASEGT. The trim removed 6 bases at V and 1 base at J, leaving 8 bases unmatched. CDR3 loop: CASRDPGQRNTEAFF. CDR3 nucleotide sequence: TGTGCCAGCAGGGACCCGGGACAGCGGAACACTGAAGCTTTCTTT.

The chain carries TRBV19 and TRBJ1-4; D is ambiguous. CDR3 length: 14 amino acids. V dropped 5 bases and J dropped 8 bases, with 15 bases sitting between them. Germline values: CDR1 LNHDA, CDR2 SQIVND (reference sequence). CDR3: CASSPLSRWEKLFF. In DNA form, the CDR3 reads TGTGCCAGTAGTCCCCTTTCTAGATGGGAAAAACTGTTTTTT.

Only a few counts were recorded for this clone. The chain has TRBV7-9 and TRBJ1-1, with D perhaps TRBD1 (5 bases). V shed 4 bases and J shed 1 base, with 10 bases lying between them. This CDR3 has 14 amino acids. Looked up from germline, CDR1 is SEHNR and CDR2 is FQNEAQ (reference sequence). The CDR3 protein is CASSSGTANTEAFF. The CDR3 nucleotides are TGTGCCAGCAGCTCCGGGACGGCGAACACTGAAGCTTTCTTT.

This clone showed up just once. The chain is built from TRBV6-6 and TRBJ1-1; D not resolved. Germline V gene sequence: CDR1 MNHNY, CDR2 SVGAGI (reference sequence). This CDR3 has 14 residues. Trimming removed 4 bases from V and 1 base from J, with 10 bases in between. CDR3 protein: CASSFATPNTEAFF. The CDR3 nucleotides read TGTGCCAGCAGTTTCGCGACACCGAACACTGAAGCTTTCTTT.

The V gene is TRBV7-2, the J gene TRBJ1-6; D may be TRBD1 (6 bases). Germline V gene lookup returns CDR1 SGHTA and CDR2 FQGNSA. Trimming removed 5 bases at V and 10 bases at J, with 18 bases between. This CDR3 has 15 residues. CDR3 coding DNA: TGTGCCAGCAGCCCAGAGGCAGGGGTTGAATCACCCCTCCACTTT. Protein: CASSPEAGVESPLHF.

The chain employs TRBV10-2 and TRBJ1-5; no clear D. The germline V gene has CDR1 WSHSY and CDR2 SAAADI. The CDR3 is made up of 13 amino acids. V dropped 1 base and J dropped 5 bases, with 6 bases sitting between them. CDR3 sequence (DNA): TGCGCCAGCAGTGAGTACCCCTATCAGCCCCAGCATTTT. This codes for CASSEYPYQPQHF.

The chain is built from TRBV2 and TRBJ2-6; D not certain. V lost 8 bases and J lost 3, with 17 bases in between. CDR1 and CDR2 (germline): SNHLY, FYNNEI. The CDR3 has 16 residues. CDR3 sequence: CASLDRGPLGANVLTF. The CDR3 nucleotides are TGTGCCAGCCTGGATAGAGGACCCCTTGGGGCCAACGTCCTGACTTTC.

The chain couples TRBV29-1 to TRBJ1-1; TRBD1 matches 9 bases. Germline CDR1 reads SQVTM; CDR2 reads ANQGSEA. V shed 6 bases and J 0 bases; nucleotides not matched to a gene: 8. The CDR3 has 15 amino acids. The CDR3 protein is CSVRRDRALNTEAFF. The CDR3 region has the DNA TGCAGCGTCCGCCGGGACAGGGCCTTGAACACTGAAGCTTTCTTT.

V gene TRBV7-2 combines with J gene TRBJ1-1; TRBD1 aligns across 7 bases. CDR3 length: 15 amino acids. Germline V gene sequence: CDR1 SGHTA, CDR2 FQGNSA. J was trimmed by 0 bases and V by 4 bases; bases with no gene match: 5. For the CDR3, the DNA is TGTGCCAGCAGCTCCCAGGGACAGTTGAACACTGAAGCTTTCTTT. Translated, it gives CASSSQGQLNTEAFF.

The chain employs TRBV18 and TRBJ1-6, with D uncertain. This CDR3 spans 18 amino acids. Per germline, CDR1 KGHSH and CDR2 LQKENI. Between the trimmed V and J ends, which lost 6 bases and 0 bases, there was a span of 18 bases. CDR3 DNA: TGTGCCAGCTCCCAAAACGGCCGGGTCGGCTCCTATAATTCACCCCTCCACTTT. Translated, it gives CASSQNGRVGSYNSPLHF. The variable domain in full, completed from reference TRBV18 and TRBJ1-6, reads NAGVMQNPRHLVRRRGQEARLRCSPMKGHSHVYWYRQLPEEGLKFMVYLQKENIIDESGMPKERFSAEFPKEGPSILRIQQVVRGDSAAYFCASSQNGRVGSYNSPLHFGNGTRLTVT.

This rearrangement joins TRBV7-8 to TRBJ1-4, with D possibly TRBD1 on 6 matching bases. This CDR3 has 16 amino acids. Germline V lookup: CDR1 SGHVS, CDR2 FQNEAQ. The ends were cut back, 1 base at V and 7 bases at J, with 16 bases in the middle. The CDR3 nucleotides are TGTGCCAGCAGCTTAGTACCCGGCTCAGGGGTTGAAAAACTGTTTTTT. Amino acids: CASSLVPGSGVEKLFF.

The chain employs TRBV6-1 and TRBJ1-1, with 8 bases matching TRBD1. Germline lookup yields CDR1 MNHNS and CDR2 SASEGT. There are 16 residues in the CDR3. The ends lost 2 bases at V and 4 bases at J; junction bases unmatched: 9. The CDR3 is CASSELGRGRGTEAFF. In DNA form, the CDR3 reads TGTGCCAGCAGTGAACTAGGCAGGGGGCGAGGCACTGAAGCTTTCTTT.

In DNA form, the CDR3 reads TGTGCCAGCAGCCAAACTTGGGCTAGCACCGGTGAGCAGTTCTTC. It encodes CASSQTWASTGEQFF. V and J are TRBV4-2 and TRBJ2-1, with D perhaps matching TRBD2 (5 bases). Deletions cut 2 bases from V and 9 bases from J, with 17 bases between. The germline CDR1 and CDR2 sequences are LGHNA and YNFKEQ. The CDR3 is made up of 15 amino acids.